The sequence of this TCR beta chain was determined in a study of T-cell memory formation after mild COVID-19. TCRdb redid the calling of the 5' RACE reads with MiXCR, one entry per CDR3 protein. The sample lists 150,000 to 200,000 distinct CDR3 sequences; roughly 16% were seen once. V was pared by 6 bases and J by 1 base, with 14 bases of the junction left unmatched. There are 19 residues in the CDR3. The chain is built from TRBV12-3 or TRBV12-4 and TRBJ2-2; 10 bases are a match to TRBD2. This TCR came from an adult woman who had mild COVID-19 (a few samples of this study predate the infection). Cell type and time point are not known. Sequenced: PBMCs or a T cell subset sorted from them (not recorded which). The chain's CDR3 is CASRTHSLAGAKNTGELFF. The CDR3 bases are TGTGCCAGCAGAACACATAGCCTAGCGGGAGCGAAGAACACCGGGGAGCTGTTTTTT.